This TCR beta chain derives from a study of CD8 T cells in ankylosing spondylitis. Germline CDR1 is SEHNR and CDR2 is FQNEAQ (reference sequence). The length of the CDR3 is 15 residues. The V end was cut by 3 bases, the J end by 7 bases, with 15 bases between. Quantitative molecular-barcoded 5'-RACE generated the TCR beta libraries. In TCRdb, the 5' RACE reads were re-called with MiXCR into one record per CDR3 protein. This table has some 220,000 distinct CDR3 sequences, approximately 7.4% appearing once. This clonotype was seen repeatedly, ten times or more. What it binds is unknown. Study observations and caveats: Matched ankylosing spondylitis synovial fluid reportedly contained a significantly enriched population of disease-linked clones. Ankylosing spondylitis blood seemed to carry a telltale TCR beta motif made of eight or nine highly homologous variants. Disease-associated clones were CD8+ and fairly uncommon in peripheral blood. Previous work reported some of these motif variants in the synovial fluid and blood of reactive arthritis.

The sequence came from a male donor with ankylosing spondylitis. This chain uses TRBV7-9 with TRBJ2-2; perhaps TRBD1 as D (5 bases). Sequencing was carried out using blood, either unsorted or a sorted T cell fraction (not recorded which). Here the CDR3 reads CASSLSQGVNGELFF. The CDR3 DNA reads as TGTGCCAGCAGCTTGAGTCAGGGCGTGAACGGGGAGCTGTTTTTT.